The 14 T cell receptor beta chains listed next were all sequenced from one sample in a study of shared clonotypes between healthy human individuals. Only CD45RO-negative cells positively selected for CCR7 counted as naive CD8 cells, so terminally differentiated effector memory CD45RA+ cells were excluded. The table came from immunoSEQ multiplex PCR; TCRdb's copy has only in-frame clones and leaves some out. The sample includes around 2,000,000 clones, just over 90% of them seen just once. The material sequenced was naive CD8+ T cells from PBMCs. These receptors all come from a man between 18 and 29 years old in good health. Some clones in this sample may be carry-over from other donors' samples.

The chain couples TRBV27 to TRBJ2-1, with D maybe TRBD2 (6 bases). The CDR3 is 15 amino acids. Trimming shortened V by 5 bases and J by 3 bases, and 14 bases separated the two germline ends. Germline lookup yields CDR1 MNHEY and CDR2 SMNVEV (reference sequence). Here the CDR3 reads CASSPTSPSYNEQFF. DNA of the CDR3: TGTGCCAGCAGTCCGACTAGTCCCAGCTACAATGAGCAGTTCTTC.

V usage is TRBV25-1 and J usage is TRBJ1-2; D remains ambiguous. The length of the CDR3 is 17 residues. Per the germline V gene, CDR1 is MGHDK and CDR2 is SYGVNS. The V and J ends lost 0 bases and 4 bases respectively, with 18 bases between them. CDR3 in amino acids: CASSEYTGEGRGYGYTF. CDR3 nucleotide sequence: TGTGCCAGCAGTGAATATACTGGAGAAGGGCGGGGCTATGGCTACACCTTC.

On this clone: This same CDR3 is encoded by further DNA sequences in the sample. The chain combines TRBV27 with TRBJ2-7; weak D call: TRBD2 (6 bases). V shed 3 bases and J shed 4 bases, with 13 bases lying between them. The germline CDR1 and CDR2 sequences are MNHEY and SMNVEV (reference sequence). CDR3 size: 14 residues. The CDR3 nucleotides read TGTGCCAGCAGTTTGGGGGGAGTGGGTTACGAGCAGTACTTC. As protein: CASSLGGVGYEQYF.

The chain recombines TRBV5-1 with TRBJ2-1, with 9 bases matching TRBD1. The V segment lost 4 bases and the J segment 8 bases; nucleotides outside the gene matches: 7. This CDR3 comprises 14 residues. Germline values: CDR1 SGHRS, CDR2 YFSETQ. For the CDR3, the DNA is TGCGCCAGCAGCCCGGGACAGGGACTCGATGAGCAGTTCTTC. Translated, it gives CASSPGQGLDEQFF.

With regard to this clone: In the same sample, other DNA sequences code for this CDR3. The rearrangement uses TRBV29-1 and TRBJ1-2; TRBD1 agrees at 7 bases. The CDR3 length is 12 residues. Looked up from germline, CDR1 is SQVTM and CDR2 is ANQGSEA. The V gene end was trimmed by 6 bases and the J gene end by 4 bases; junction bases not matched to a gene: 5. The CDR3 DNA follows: TGCAGCGTCCCACAGGGGTTCTATGGCTACACCTTC. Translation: CSVPQGFYGYTF.

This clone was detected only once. DNA of the CDR3: TGTGCCAGCAGTTTCGGGTTAGGCGAGGGGGGGCCTAACACCGGGGAGCTGTTTTTT. Translating gives CASSFGLGEGGPNTGELFF. The chain links TRBV27 to TRBJ2-2; a weak D match, TRBD2 (7 bases). The V gene lost 3 bases and the J gene lost 2 bases, with 22 bases spanning the gap. The germline gives CDR1 MNHEY, CDR2 SMNVEV (reference sequence). The CDR3 is 19 amino acids.

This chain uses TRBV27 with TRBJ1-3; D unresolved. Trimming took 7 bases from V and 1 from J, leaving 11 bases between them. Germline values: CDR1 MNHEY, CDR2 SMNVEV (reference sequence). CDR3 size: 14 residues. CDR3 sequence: CASTSIGSGNTIYF. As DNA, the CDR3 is TGTGCCAGCACGTCCATAGGTTCTGGAAACACCATATATTTT.

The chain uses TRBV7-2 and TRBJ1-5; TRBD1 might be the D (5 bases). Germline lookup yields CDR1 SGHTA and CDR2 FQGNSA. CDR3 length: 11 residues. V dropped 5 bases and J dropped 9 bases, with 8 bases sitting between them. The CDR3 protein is CASSLGGPQHF. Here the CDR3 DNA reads TGTGCCAGCAGCCTGGGGGGGCCCCAGCATTTT.

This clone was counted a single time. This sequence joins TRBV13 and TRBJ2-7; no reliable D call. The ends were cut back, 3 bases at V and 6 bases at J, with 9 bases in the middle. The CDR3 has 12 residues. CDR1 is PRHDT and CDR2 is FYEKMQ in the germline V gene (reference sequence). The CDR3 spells CASSLTQGEQYF. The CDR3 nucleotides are TGTGCCAGCAGCTTGACCCAAGGCGAGCAGTACTTC.

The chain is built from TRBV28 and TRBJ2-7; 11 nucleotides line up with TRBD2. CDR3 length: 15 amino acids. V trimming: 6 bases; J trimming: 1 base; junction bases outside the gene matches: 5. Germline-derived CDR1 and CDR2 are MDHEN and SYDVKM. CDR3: CASSTLAGVSYEQYF. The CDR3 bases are TGTGCCAGCAGCACACTAGCGGGGGTTTCCTACGAGCAGTACTTC.

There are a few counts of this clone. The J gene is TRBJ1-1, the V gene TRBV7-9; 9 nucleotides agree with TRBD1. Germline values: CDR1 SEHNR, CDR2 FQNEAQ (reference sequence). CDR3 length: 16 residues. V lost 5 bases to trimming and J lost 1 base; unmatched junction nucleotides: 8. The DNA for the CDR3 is TGTGCCAGCAGCCGGACAGGGGAGTGGCGGAACACTGAAGCTTTCTTT. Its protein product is CASSRTGEWRNTEAFF.

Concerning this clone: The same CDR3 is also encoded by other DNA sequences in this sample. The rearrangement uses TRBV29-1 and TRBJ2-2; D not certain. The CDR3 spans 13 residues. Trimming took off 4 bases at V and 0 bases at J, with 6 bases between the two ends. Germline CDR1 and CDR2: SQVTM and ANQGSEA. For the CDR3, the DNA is TGCAGCGTTGTAAGCGCGAACACCGGGGAGCTGTTTTTT. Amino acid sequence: CSVVSANTGELFF.

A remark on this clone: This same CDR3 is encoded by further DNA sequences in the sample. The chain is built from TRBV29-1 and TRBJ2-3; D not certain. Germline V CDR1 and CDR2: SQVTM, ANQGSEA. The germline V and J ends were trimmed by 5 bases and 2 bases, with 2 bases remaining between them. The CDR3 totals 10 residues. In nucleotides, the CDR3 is TGCAGCGTTCACACAGATACGCAGTATTTT. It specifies CSVHTDTQYF.

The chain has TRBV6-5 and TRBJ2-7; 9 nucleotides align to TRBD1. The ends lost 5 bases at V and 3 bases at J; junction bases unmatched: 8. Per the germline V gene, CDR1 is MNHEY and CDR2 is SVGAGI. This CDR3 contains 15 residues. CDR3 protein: CASSARDRVDYEQYF. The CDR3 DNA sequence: TGTGCCAGCAGTGCCCGGGACAGGGTAGACTACGAGCAGTACTTC.